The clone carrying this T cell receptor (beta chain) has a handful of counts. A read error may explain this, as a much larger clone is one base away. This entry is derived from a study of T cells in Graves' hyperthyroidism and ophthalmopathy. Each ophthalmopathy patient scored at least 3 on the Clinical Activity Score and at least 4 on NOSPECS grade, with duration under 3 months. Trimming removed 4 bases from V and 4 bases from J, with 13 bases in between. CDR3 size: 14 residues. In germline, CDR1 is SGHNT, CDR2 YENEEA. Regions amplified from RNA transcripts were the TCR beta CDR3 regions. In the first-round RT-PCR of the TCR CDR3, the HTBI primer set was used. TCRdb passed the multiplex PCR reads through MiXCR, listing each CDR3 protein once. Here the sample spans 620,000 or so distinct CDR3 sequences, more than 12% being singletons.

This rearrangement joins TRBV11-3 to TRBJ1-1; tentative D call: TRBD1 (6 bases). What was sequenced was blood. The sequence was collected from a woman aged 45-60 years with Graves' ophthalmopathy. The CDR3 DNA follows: TGTGCCAGCAGCTACGGGGGCGGGAGCACTGAAGCTTTCTTT. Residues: CASSYGGGSTEAFF.